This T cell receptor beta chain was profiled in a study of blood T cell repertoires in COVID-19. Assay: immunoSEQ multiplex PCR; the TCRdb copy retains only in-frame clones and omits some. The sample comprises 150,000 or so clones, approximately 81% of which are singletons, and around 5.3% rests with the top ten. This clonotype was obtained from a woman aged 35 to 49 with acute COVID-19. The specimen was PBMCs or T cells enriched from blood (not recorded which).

Here the CDR3 reads CASSLAAGQNYGYTF. CDR3 sequence (DNA): TGTGCCAGCAGCTTAGCGGCCGGACAGAACTATGGCTACACCTTC. This chain joins TRBV7-2 and TRBJ1-2, with TRBD1 as a possible D gene (6 bases). The V gene's germline CDR1 is SGHTA and CDR2 FQGNSA. Trimming left V 0 bases short and J 2 bases short, with 10 bases between. The CDR3 has 15 residues.